One T cell receptor beta chain is described in this entry. Its antigen is unknown. The protocol was immunoSEQ multiplex PCR, while the TCRdb copy is restricted to in-frame clones and leaves out a portion. The profile shows about 79,000 clones, approximately 91% of them singletons. These data come from a study of OX40 agonist ivuxolimab in advanced cancers. Whole-study context: Patients got intravenous ivuxolimab at 0.01 to 10 mg/kg every 2 weeks. Study-wide results and limits: In the 0.1 to 3.0 mg/kg range, CD4+ and CD8+ blood T cells had expanded clonally by week 6. CD4+ T cells averaged fewer expanded clones than CD8+ T cells.

Germline loops: CDR1 LGHNA, CDR2 YNFKEQ. The CDR3 is 17 residues long. Germline trimming cut 3 bases from V and 4 bases from J; bases unmatched to any gene: 8. This material consisted of CD4+ or CD8+ T cells sorted from blood, taken in a trial of the OX40 agonist ivuxolimab. The source is an adult with an advanced solid tumor such as melanoma, head and neck, liver or kidney cancer. The chain employs TRBV4-2 and TRBJ2-3, with 12 bases identical to TRBD1. The CDR3: CASSQDGTGGNSDTQYF. The CDR3 coding sequence is TGTGCCAGCAGCCAGGATGGGACAGGGGGCAACTCAGATACGCAGTATTTT.